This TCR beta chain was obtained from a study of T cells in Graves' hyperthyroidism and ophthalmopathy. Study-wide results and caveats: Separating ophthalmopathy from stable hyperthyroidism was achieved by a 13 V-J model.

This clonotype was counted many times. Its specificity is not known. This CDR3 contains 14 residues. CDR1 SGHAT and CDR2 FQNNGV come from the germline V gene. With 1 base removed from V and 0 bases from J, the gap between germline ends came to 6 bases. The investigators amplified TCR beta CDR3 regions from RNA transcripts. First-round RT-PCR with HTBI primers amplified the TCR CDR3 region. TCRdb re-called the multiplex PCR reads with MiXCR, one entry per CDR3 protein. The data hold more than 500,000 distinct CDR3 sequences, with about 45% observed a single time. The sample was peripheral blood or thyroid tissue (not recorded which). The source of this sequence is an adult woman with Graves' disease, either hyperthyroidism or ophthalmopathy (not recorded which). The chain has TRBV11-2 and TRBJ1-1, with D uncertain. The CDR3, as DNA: TGTGCCAGCAGCTTAGCGGCTATGAACACTGAAGCTTTCTTT. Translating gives CASSLAAMNTEAFF.